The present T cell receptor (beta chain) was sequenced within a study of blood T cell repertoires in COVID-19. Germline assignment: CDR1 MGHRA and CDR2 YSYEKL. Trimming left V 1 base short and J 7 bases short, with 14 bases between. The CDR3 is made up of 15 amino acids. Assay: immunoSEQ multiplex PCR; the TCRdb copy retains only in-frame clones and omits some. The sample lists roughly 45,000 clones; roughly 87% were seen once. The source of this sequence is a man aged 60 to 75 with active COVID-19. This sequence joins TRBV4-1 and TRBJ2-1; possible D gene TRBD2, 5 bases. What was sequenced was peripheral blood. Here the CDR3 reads CASSQVSGSGNEQFF. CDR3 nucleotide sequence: TGCGCCAGCAGCCAAGTGTCGGGATCGGGTAATGAGCAGTTCTTC.